These 5 T cell receptor beta chains came from one sample sequenced in a study of blood T cell repertoires in COVID-19. TCRdb keeps only in-frame clones here, not all; method: immunoSEQ multiplex PCR. This sample has roughly 200,000 clones, with roughly 77% found just once. What was sequenced was peripheral blood. The receptors were gathered from a woman between 40 and 50 years old with COVID-19, enrolled during active disease.

This clone was picked up one time. This sequence joins TRBV30 and TRBJ2-1; 9 bases fit TRBD2. The germline V gene has CDR1 GTSNPN and CDR2 SVGIG (reference sequence). The J segment lost 5 bases and the V segment lost 0 bases, leaving 11 bases of the junction unmatched. The CDR3 is 17 amino acids. CDR3 sequence reads: CAWSVTREGRIDNEQFF. The CDR3 bases are TGTGCCTGGAGTGTAACGCGGGAGGGCCGAATCGACAATGAGCAGTTCTTC. Complete variable domain (other parts from reference TRBV30 and TRBJ2-1): SQTIHQWPATLVQPVGSPLSLECTVEGTSNPNLYWYRQAAGRGLQLLFYSVGIGQISSEVPQNLSASRPQDRQFILSSKKLLLSDSGFYLCAWSVTREGRIDNEQFFGPGTRLTVL.

The V gene is TRBV15, the J gene TRBJ2-6, with 7 bases matching TRBD1. This CDR3 is 18 amino acids long. The germline V gene encodes CDR1 LNHNV and CDR2 YYDKDF (reference sequence). The junction had 14 bases not matched to a gene; V was cut back by 9 bases and J by 0 bases. This chain's CDR3 is CATTALGGLLSGANVLTF. DNA of the CDR3: TGTGCCACTACCGCTTTAGGGGGCCTACTCTCTGGGGCCAACGTCCTGACTTTC.

There are many counts of this clone. Different DNA sequences within this sample yield the same CDR3. The chain joins TRBV27 to TRBJ1-4; no reliable D call. The V end was cut by 3 bases, the J end by 0 bases, with 8 bases between. The CDR3 extends over 15 amino acids. Germline CDR1 is MNHEY and CDR2 is SMNVEV (reference sequence). The CDR3 here is CASSFGGATNEKLFF. The CDR3 DNA is TGTGCCAGCAGTTTCGGCGGGGCAACTAATGAAAAACTGTTTTTT.

This clone appeared a few times. This chain links TRBV18 with TRBJ1-1, with TRBD1 as a possible D gene (5 bases). Germline CDR1 KGHSH, CDR2 LQKENI. Between the trimmed V and J ends, which lost 3 bases and 7 bases, there was a span of 12 bases. The CDR3 runs 13 residues. In DNA, the CDR3 is TGTGCCAGCTCACCGGAGGGGCAGCGTGAAGCTTTCTTT. It is translated as CASSPEGQREAFF.

Of note for this clone: Other DNA sequences from this sample encode an identical CDR3 as well. The chain uses TRBV12-3 or TRBV12-4 and TRBJ2-7; D might be TRBD1 (5 bases). This CDR3 is built from 12 residues. V dropped 6 bases and J dropped 3 bases, with 9 bases sitting between them. The CDR3 region is CASSLQGYEQYF. The CDR3 coding sequence is TGTGCCAGCAGCCTTCAGGGCTACGAGCAGTACTTC.